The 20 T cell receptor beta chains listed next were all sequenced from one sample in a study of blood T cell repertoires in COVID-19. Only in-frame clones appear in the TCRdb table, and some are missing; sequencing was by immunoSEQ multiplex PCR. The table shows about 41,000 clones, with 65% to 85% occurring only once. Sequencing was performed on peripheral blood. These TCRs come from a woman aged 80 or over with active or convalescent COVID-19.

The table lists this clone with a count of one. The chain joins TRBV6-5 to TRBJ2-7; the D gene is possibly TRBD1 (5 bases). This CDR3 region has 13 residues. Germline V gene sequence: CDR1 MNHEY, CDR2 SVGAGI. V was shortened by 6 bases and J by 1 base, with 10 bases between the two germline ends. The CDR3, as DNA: TGTGCCAGCAGACCAGGGTTATCCTACGAGCAGTACTTC. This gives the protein CASRPGLSYEQYF.

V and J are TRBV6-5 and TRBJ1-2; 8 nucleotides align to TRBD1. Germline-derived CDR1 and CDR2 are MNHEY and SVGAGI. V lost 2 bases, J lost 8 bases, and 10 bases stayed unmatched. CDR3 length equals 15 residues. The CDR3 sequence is CASSYTAQGAQGYTF. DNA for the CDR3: TGTGCCAGCAGTTACACCGCGCAGGGGGCGCAAGGCTACACCTTC.

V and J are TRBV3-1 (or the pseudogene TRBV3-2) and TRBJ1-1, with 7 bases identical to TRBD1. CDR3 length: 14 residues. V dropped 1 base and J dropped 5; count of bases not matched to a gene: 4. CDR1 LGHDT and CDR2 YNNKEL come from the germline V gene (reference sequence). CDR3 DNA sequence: TGTGCCAGCAGCCAAGGTGACAGGGTTACTGAAGCTTTCTTT. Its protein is CASSQGDRVTEAFF.

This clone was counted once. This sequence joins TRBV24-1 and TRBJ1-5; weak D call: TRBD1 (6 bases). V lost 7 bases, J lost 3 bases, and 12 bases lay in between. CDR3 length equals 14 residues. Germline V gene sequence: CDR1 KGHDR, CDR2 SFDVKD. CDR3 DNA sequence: TGTGCCACCAGCGGGGGGCAGTCCAATCAGCCCCAGCATTTT. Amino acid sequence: CATSGGQSNQPQHF.

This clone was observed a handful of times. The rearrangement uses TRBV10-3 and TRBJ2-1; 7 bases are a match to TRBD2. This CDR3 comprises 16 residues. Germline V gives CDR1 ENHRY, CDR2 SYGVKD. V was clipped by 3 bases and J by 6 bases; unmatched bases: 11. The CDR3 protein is CAISDLGGRASNEQFF. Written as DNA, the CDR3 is TGTGCCATCAGTGACCTAGGTGGGAGGGCCTCCAATGAGCAGTTCTTC.

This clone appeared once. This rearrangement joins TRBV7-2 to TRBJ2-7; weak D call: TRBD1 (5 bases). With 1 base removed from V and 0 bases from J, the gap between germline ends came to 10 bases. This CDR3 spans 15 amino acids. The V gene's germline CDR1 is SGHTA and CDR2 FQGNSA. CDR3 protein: CASSLEAGHSYEQYF. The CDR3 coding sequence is TGTGCCAGCAGCTTAGAAGCTGGACACTCCTACGAGCAGTACTTC.

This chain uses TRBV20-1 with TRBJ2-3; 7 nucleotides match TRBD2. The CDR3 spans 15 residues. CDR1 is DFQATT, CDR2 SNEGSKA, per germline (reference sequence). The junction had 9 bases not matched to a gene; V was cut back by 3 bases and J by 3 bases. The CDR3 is CSASSVSGKTDTQYF. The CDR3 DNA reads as TGCAGTGCTAGTTCAGTCAGCGGGAAAACAGATACGCAGTATTTT.

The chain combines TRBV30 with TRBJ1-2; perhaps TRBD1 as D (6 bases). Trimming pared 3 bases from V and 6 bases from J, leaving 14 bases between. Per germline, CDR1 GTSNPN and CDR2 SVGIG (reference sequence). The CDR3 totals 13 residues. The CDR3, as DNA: TGTGCCTGGAGCACCGGGACATATAATGGCTACACCTTC. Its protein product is CAWSTGTYNGYTF.

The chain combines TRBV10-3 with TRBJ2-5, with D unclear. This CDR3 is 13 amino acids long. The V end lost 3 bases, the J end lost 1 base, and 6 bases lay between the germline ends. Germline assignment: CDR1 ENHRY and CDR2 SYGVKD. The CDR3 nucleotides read TGTGCCATCAGTGATCAGGTCCAAGAGACCCAGTACTTC. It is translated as CAISDQVQETQYF.

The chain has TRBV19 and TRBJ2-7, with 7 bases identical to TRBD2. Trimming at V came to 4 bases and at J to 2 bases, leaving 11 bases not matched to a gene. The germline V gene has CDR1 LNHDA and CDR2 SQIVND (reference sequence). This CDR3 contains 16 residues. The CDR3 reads CASSRGEGLPPYEQYF. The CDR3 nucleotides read TGTGCCAGTAGTAGGGGGGAGGGACTGCCGCCCTACGAGCAGTACTTC.

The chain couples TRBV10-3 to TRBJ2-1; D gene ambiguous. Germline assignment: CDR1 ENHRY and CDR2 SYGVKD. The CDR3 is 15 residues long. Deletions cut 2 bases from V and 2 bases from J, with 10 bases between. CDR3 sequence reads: CAISEEDGPYNEQFF. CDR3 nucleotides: TGTGCCATCAGTGAGGAAGATGGCCCCTACAATGAGCAGTTCTTC.

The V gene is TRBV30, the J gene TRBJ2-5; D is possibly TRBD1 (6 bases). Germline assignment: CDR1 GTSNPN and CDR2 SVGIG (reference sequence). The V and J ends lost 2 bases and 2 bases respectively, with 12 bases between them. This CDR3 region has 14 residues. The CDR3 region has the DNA TGTGCCTGGAGTCCGACAGGACGACAAGAGACCCAGTACTTC. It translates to CAWSPTGRQETQYF.

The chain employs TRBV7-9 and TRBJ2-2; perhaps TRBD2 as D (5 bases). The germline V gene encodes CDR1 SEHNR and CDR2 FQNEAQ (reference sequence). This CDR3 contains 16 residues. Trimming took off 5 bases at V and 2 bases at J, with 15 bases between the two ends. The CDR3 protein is CASSKLRDVNTGELFF. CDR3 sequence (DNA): TGTGCCAGCAGCAAACTACGGGATGTTAACACCGGGGAGCTGTTTTTT.

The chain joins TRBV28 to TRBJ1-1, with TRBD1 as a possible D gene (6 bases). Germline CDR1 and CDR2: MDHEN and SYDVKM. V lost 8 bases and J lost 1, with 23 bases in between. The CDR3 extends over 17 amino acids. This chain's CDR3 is CASLGAGAGQTNTEAFF. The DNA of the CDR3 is TGTGCCAGCCTAGGGGCGGGGGCAGGGCAGACGAACACTGAAGCTTTCTTT.

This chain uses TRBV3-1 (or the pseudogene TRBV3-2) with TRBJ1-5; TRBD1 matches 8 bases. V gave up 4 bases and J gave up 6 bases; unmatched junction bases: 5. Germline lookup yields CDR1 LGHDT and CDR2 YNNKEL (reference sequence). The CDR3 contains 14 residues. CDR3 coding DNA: TGTGCCAGCAGCCTAGGACAGGGTGGTCAGCCCCAGCATTTT. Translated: CASSLGQGGQPQHF.

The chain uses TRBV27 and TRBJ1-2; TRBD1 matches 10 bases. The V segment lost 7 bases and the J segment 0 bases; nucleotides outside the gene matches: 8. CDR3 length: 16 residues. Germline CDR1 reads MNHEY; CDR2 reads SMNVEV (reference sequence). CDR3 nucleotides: TGTGCCAGCAAAAGACAGGGGGCGATGCCTAACTATGGCTACACCTTC. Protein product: CASKRQGAMPNYGYTF.

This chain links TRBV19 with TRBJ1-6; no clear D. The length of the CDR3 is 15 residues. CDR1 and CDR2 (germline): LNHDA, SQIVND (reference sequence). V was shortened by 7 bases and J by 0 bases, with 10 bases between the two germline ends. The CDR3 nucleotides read TGTGCCAGTACCGATCATAGCTCCTATAATTCACCCCTCCACTTT. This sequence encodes CASTDHSSYNSPLHF.

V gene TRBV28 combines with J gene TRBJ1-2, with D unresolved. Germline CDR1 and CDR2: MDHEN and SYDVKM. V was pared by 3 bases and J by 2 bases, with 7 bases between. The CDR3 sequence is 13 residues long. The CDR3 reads CASSFARNYGYTF. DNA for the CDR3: TGTGCCAGCAGTTTCGCCCGGAACTATGGCTACACCTTC.

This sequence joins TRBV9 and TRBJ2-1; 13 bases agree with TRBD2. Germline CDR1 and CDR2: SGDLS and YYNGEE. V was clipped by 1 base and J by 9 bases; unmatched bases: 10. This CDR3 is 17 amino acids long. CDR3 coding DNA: TGTGCCAGCAGCGTATCCTACGGACTAGCGGGAGATGTTGAGCAGTTCTTC. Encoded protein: CASSVSYGLAGDVEQFF.

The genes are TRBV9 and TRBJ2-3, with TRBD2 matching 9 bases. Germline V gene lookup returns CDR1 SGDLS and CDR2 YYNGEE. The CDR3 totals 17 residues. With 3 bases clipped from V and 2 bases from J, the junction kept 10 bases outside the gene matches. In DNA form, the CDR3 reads TGTGCCAGCAGCGCCCAAGGGGCGGGAGGGCCCACAGATACGCAGTATTTT. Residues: CASSAQGAGGPTDTQYF.